The rows below give T cell receptor beta chains drawn from one sample of a study of cytomegalovirus exposure and HLA in healthy donors. Produced via immunoSEQ multiplex PCR; TCRdb's table is partial and in-frame only. This sample has fewer than 150,000 clones, with around 77% found just once. The sequencing sample was made of PBMCs. These receptors were collected from a woman aged 45-60 years in good health and CMV-seronegative. Both conserved end residues are part of each CDR3. Fields, in order: CDR3 DNA, CDR3 protein, V gene, J gene, D gene, clone size. D genes are given only for firm matches. Some rows mark clone size as missing; the rest say once, few, many or name a class of expanded clone.

TGTGCCAGCAAAGGCGGGGGGGTACACGAGCAGTACTTC	CASKGGGVHEQYF	TRBV28	TRBJ2-7	TRBD2	few
TGTGCCATCAGTGCCTACCTCAGCGGGGGGGCTGGGACCCAGTACTTC	CAISAYLSGGAGTQYF	TRBV10-3	TRBJ2-5	TRBD2	.
TGTGCCAGCAGCCAAGGGTCGACTAGCGGGAGTGCTAGCACAGATACGCAGTATTTT	CASSQGSTSGSASTDTQYF	TRBV4-2	TRBJ2-3	TRBD2	once
TGCAGCGTTGAGCCCAGTAGCGGGGGGGCCAATGAGCAGTTCTTC	CSVEPSSGGANEQFF	TRBV29-1	TRBJ2-1	TRBD2	few
TGTGCCTGGAGTGGCGCCGCGGGGATTTGGGAGACCCAGTACTTC	CAWSGAAGIWETQYF	TRBV30	TRBJ2-5	.	.
TGTGCCAGCAGTTCCCTCCGCAGGGGGACTGAAGCTTTCTTT	CASSSLRRGTEAFF	TRBV27	TRBJ1-1	TRBD1	.
TGCAGCACCGGGACACCGAATGAAAAACTGTTTTTT	CSTGTPNEKLFF	TRBV29-1	TRBJ1-4	.	.
TGCAGCACTTGGACTAGCTACAATGAGCAGTTCTTC	CSTWTSYNEQFF	TRBV29-1	TRBJ2-1	TRBD2	.
TGCGCCAGCAGCCGGGGACTGCCCGAAAGAACAGATACGCAGTATTTT	CASSRGLPERTDTQYF	TRBV5-1	TRBJ2-3	.	.
TGTGCCAGCAGCGTAGATGGGAGCTCCTATAATTCACCCCTCCACTTT	CASSVDGSSYNSPLHF	TRBV9	TRBJ1-6	.	.
TGTGCCAGCAGTTTATCCTCACTCGGGGAGACTAACTATGGCTACACCTTC	CASSLSSLGETNYGYTF	TRBV27	TRBJ1-2	.	.
TGTGCCAGCAGCGCTACAGGGGTCTCCAATCAGCCCCAGCATTTT	CASSATGVSNQPQHF	TRBV6-1	TRBJ1-5	TRBD1	.
TGTGCCTGGAGTCCTGGGACAGGAAATGGCTACACCTTC	CAWSPGTGNGYTF	TRBV30	TRBJ1-2	TRBD1	.
TGCAGCGTTGACCTGGGGGCGGGCACCGGGGAGCTGTTTTTT	CSVDLGAGTGELFF	TRBV29-1	TRBJ2-2	.	few
TGTGCCAGCAGTTACTCCGGGGTGAACACTGAAGCTTTCTTT	CASSYSGVNTEAFF	TRBV6-6	TRBJ1-1	.	.
TGTGCTAGCAGCCCGACAGGGGCCCTTGGAAACACCATATATTTT	CASSPTGALGNTIYF	TRBV7-7	TRBJ1-3	TRBD1	once
TGCGCCAGCAGCTTCGCAGGGGATTTAGCTTTCTTT	CASSFAGDLAFF	TRBV5-1	TRBJ1-1	.	.
TGTGCCATCGCGGGACCGCCGAACTATGGCTACACCTTC	CAIAGPPNYGYTF	TRBV27	TRBJ1-2	.	.
TGTGCCAGCAGCCGGGAGGGTAATGGAGCCAAAAACATTCAGTACTTC	CASSREGNGAKNIQYF	TRBV27	TRBJ2-4	TRBD2	few
TGTGCCAGCAGTTCGGGGGGGTTAAGCGGGGAGCTGTTTTTT	CASSSGGLSGELFF	TRBV2	TRBJ2-2	TRBD2	.
TGTGCCAGCAGCCTCCACGGGGTAAGCTCCTACAATGAGCAGTTCTTC	CASSLHGVSSYNEQFF	TRBV11-2	TRBJ2-1	.	.
TGTGCCAGCAGCTTGGGACAGGGGGATGGACAAGAGACCCAGTACTTC	CASSLGQGDGQETQYF	TRBV5-8	TRBJ2-5	TRBD1	.
TGTGCCAGCAGTTACTCGCCAGGGCAGTTCAATCAGCCCCAGCATTTT	CASSYSPGQFNQPQHF	TRBV6-6	TRBJ1-5	.	.
TGCGCCAGCAGCTTGACTGGCGGGAACACTGAAGCTTTCTTT	CASSLTGGNTEAFF	TRBV5-1	TRBJ1-1	.	.
TGTGCCAGCAGCTCTCGACAGGTCCCGTCCTCTGGAAACACCATATATTTT	CASSSRQVPSSGNTIYF	TRBV5-4	TRBJ1-3	.	.
TGTGCCAGCAGGGACAGGGGAGGCGCAGATACGCAGTATTTT	CASRDRGGADTQYF	TRBV6-5	TRBJ2-3	TRBD1	once
TGTGCCAGCAGCGCGGGAGGCACGACTAGAGAAGCTCTCTTT	CASSAGGTTREALF	TRBV7-6	TRBJ1-1	.	.
TGCGCCAGCAGCCCCTTCAGGTTGTCCGGGGAGCTGTTTTTT	CASSPFRLSGELFF	TRBV4-3	TRBJ2-2	.	few
TGTGCCAGCAGCGTAGGAGTGGGAGGCACCGGGGAGCTGTTTTTT	CASSVGVGGTGELFF	TRBV9	TRBJ2-2	.	.
TGTGCCAGCAGTCTCTATAGGGACAGGGGCCCTGAAAAACTGTTTTTT	CASSLYRDRGPEKLFF	TRBV28	TRBJ1-4	TRBD1	.
TGTGCCAGCAGTGAGCAGATAGACTCCAGGGAGCTGTTTTTT	CASSEQIDSRELFF	TRBV6-4	TRBJ2-2	.	.
TGTGCCAGCAGCGCGGCGGGTACCAAAAACATTCAGTACTTC	CASSAAGTKNIQYF	TRBV2	TRBJ2-4	.	.
TGTGCCAGCAGTGGTGGGGGACAGACAGATACGCAGTATTTT	CASSGGGQTDTQYF	TRBV6-1	TRBJ2-3	TRBD1	.
TGTGCCAGTAAATCTCGCGGGGGCACTGAAGCTTTCTTT	CASKSRGGTEAFF	TRBV19	TRBJ1-1	.	few
TGTGCCAGCAGGTCACCCGGGCAGGGGGCGATGAACACTGAAGCTTTCTTT	CASRSPGQGAMNTEAFF	TRBV5-5	TRBJ1-1	TRBD1	.
TGTGCCAGCAGCCACGGGACCTACGAGCAGTACTTC	CASSHGTYEQYF	TRBV7-9	TRBJ2-7	.	.
TGCAGCGTTGAGGGGCCAGGTAAAATCAATGAGCAGTTCTTC	CSVEGPGKINEQFF	TRBV29-1	TRBJ2-1	.	.
TGTGCCTGGAGTAAATCGGACAGTTCAAACTATGGCTACACCTTC	CAWSKSDSSNYGYTF	TRBV30	TRBJ1-2	.	few
TGCGCCAGCAGCCAAGATATAGGACAGGGAAATTCACCCCTCCACTTT	CASSQDIGQGNSPLHF	TRBV4-3	TRBJ1-6	TRBD1	few
TGTGCCAGCAGCTACACAGGGGACACCATATATTTT	CASSYTGDTIYF	TRBV5-6	TRBJ1-3	TRBD1	.
TGCGCCAGCAGCCAAGAGGCCTTCAATCAGCCCCAGCATTTT	CASSQEAFNQPQHF	TRBV4-1	TRBJ1-5	.	.
TGTGCCAGCATAACCCGGACAGGGCCTCCTGGCGAGCAGTACTTC	CASITRTGPPGEQYF	TRBV6-4	TRBJ2-7	TRBD1	once
TGCGCCAGCAGCCAACTAGCGGGGGGATACACAGATACGCAGTATTTT	CASSQLAGGYTDTQYF	TRBV4-1	TRBJ2-3	TRBD2	.
TGCGCCAGCAGCCGGGGCTACTCAGGTCAGGGCACCGGGGAGCTGTTTTTT	CASSRGYSGQGTGELFF	TRBV4-1	TRBJ2-2	.	.
TGCGCCAGCAGCCAGGACAGGGCAACTAATGAAAAACTGTTTTTT	CASSQDRATNEKLFF	TRBV4-1	TRBJ1-4	TRBD1	few
TGTGCCAGCAGCGTAGCCGGGATGTGGACAGAGACCCAGTACTTC	CASSVAGMWTETQYF	TRBV9	TRBJ2-5	.	.